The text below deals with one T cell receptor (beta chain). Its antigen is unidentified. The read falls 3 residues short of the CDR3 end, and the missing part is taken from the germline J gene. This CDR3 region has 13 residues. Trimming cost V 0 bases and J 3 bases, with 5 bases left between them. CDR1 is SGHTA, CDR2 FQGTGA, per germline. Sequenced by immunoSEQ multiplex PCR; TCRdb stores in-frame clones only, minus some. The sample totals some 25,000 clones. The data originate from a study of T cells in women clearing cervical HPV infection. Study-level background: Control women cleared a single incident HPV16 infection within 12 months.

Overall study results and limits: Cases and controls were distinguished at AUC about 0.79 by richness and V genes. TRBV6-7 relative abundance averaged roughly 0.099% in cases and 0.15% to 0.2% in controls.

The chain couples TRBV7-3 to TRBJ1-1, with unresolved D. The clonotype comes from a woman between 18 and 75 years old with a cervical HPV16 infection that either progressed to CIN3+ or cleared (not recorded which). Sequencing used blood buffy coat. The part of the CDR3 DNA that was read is TGTGCCAGCAGCTTAACATCGGACACTGAA. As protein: CASSLTSDTE. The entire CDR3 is CASSLTSDTEAFF.